The 10 T cell receptor beta chains below come from one sample, sequenced in a study of T cells in Graves' hyperthyroidism and ophthalmopathy. Amplified TCR beta CDR3 regions derived from RNA transcripts. Using the HTBI primer set, a first-round RT-PCR was run on the TCR CDR3. TCRdb ran MiXCR on the multiplex PCR reads and lists one entry per CDR3 protein. Here the sample spans under 400,000 distinct CDR3 sequences, around a sixth being singletons. Sequences were obtained from blood. Receptors were obtained from a woman between 50 and 59 years old with Graves' hyperthyroidism.

This clonotype turned up a few times. The chain recombines TRBV11-3 with TRBJ2-2; D remains unclear. Germline V gene data show CDR1 as SGHNT and CDR2 as YENEEA. The CDR3 runs 16 residues. V was clipped by 0 bases and J by 7 bases, with 15 bases between them. The CDR3 nucleotides are TGTGCCAGCAGCTTAGAAACCCACGGCCCCCTCGGGGAGCTGTTTTTT. Translating it yields CASSLETHGPLGELFF.

The chain carries TRBV20-1 and TRBJ2-1; TRBD2 is a possible D gene (6 bases). The CDR3 is 14 amino acids. Trimming shortened V by 5 bases and J by 0 bases, and 11 bases separated the two germline ends. Germline CDR1 is DFQATT and CDR2 is SNEGSKA (reference sequence). CDR3 loop: CSAAGRSSYNEQFF. Written as DNA, the CDR3 is TGCAGTGCTGCGGGGCGGAGCTCCTACAATGAGCAGTTCTTC.

This clonotype has at least ten counts. The chain couples TRBV7-8 to TRBJ2-5; possibly TRBD1 for D (6 bases). The ends were cut back, 3 bases at V and 2 bases at J, with 10 bases in the middle. The CDR3 runs to 14 residues. CDR1 is SGHVS and CDR2 is FQNEAQ in the germline V gene. CDR3 amino acids: CASSFYREQETQYF. CDR3 DNA: TGTGCCAGCAGCTTTTACAGGGAACAAGAGACCCAGTACTTC.

This clonotype showed up just a few times. This chain connects TRBV4-1 to TRBJ2-7; 8 bases are shared with TRBD2. CDR1 and CDR2 from the germline V gene are MGHRA and YSYEKL. This CDR3 is built from 17 residues. V trimming: 3 bases; J trimming: 6 bases; junction bases outside the gene matches: 16. The CDR3 region is CASSQAGAGGPLGEQYF. The DNA for the CDR3 is TGCGCCAGCAGCCAGGCGGGGGCGGGAGGTCCGCTCGGCGAGCAGTACTTC.

This clonotype was seen repeatedly, ten times or more. The DNA for the CDR3 is TGTGCCAGCAGCGCCACCCGGCGCACAGATACGCAGTATTTT. Amino acid sequence: CASSATRRTDTQYF. The chain recombines TRBV7-8 with TRBJ2-3, with unresolved D. Germline V CDR1 and CDR2: SGHVS, FQNEAQ. CDR3 length: 14 amino acids. V gave up 5 bases and J gave up 1 base, with 10 bases separating them. Complete variable domain (other parts from reference TRBV7-8 and TRBJ2-3): GAGVSQSPRYKVAKRGQDVALRCDPISGHVSLFWYQQALGQGPEFLTYFQNEAQLDKSGLPSDRFFAERPEGSVSTLKIQRTQQEDSAVYLCASSATRRTDTQYFGPGTRLTVL.

The chain links TRBV9 to TRBJ2-3; 9 nucleotides match TRBD1. Germline loops: CDR1 SGDLS, CDR2 YYNGEE. V was clipped by 4 bases and J by 4 bases; unmatched bases: 10. The CDR3 length is 16 residues. CDR3 in amino acids: CASSIPGQGLADTQYF. CDR3 coding DNA: TGTGCCAGCAGCATTCCGGGACAGGGATTGGCAGATACGCAGTATTTT.

This clonotype has only a few counts. The rearrangement uses TRBV29-1 and TRBJ2-5; 8 bases line up with TRBD2. Germline lookup yields CDR1 SQVTM and CDR2 ANQGSEA. The J segment lost 5 bases and the V segment lost 7 bases, leaving 12 bases of the junction unmatched. This CDR3 has 14 residues. CDR3 bases: TGCAGCGCTAGCTTGGTGGTAGCGGGGGAGACCCAGTACTTC. This sequence encodes CSASLVVAGETQYF.

This clonotype came up many times. The J gene is TRBJ1-1, the V gene TRBV20-1; maybe TRBD1 (6 bases). Trimming left V 3 bases short and J 5 bases short, with 22 bases between. Germline V gene lookup returns CDR1 DFQATT and CDR2 SNEGSKA (reference sequence). The CDR3 runs to 16 residues. In nucleotides, the CDR3 is TGCAGTGCTAGCGACGGGGGCGCGGGTTTGGGGACTGAAGCTTTCTTT. It yields the protein CSASDGGAGLGTEAFF.

This clonotype has a count of ten or more. The rearrangement uses TRBV5-1 and TRBJ2-3, with D possibly being TRBD2 (5 bases). Per germline, CDR1 SGHRS and CDR2 YFSETQ. The CDR3 spans 14 residues. Trimming pared 4 bases from V and 6 bases from J, leaving 15 bases between. In DNA, the CDR3 is TGCGCCAGCAGCGGAGGACGCGGCTATGATACGCAGTATTTT. Translated, it gives CASSGGRGYDTQYF. The whole variable domain, filled in from reference TRBV5-1 and TRBJ2-3, reads KAGVTQTPRYLIKTRGQQVTLSCSPISGHRSVSWYQQTPGQGLQFLFEYFSETQRNKGNFPGRFSGRQFSNSRSEMNVSTLELGDSALYLCASSGGRGYDTQYFGPGTRLTVL.

The rearrangement uses TRBV5-1 and TRBJ2-5; tentative D call: TRBD1 (6 bases). Trimming shortened V by 0 bases and J by 5 bases, and 11 bases separated the two germline ends. CDR1 SGHRS and CDR2 YFSETQ come from the germline V gene. The CDR3 sequence is 14 residues long. The CDR3 spells CASSLGGDRETQYF. The CDR3 DNA is TGCGCCAGCAGCTTGGGGGGCGACAGGGAGACCCAGTACTTC.